A selection of T cell receptor beta chains follows, all from one sample in a study of T cells after yellow fever vaccination. From the 5' RACE reads, TCRdb called clonotypes with MiXCR, one entry per CDR3 protein. Here the sample spans under 600,000 distinct CDR3 sequences, approximately 13% being singletons. The material was PBMCs, obtained on the day of the yellow fever booster vaccination. The receptor set was obtained from a man aged 25 to 40 who received the YFV17D yellow fever vaccine. Each CDR3 is given with its conserved first and last residue. Each record gives: J gene, V gene, clone size, D gene, CDR3 protein, CDR3 DNA. A D gene is named only where the DNA matches it firmly. Size values are once, few and many counts, or a class for expanded clones, and some rows have none.

>TRBJ2-5|TRBV20-1|-|-
CSAMRGMGETQYF
TGCAGTGCTATGCGCGGAATGGGAGAGACCCAGTACTTC
>TRBJ2-7|TRBV7-6|-|-
CASSLSQGRAQNYEQYF
TGTGCCAGCAGCTTAAGTCAAGGACGAGCCCAAAACTACGAGCAGTACTTC
>TRBJ2-1|TRBV4-2|-|TRBD2
CASSPDSGRNEQFF
TGTGCCAGCAGCCCAGACAGCGGGAGAAATGAGCAGTTCTTC
>TRBJ2-5|TRBV27|-|-
CASSLRAQSETQYF
TGTGCCAGCAGTTTGCGCGCACAGTCCGAGACCCAGTACTTC
>TRBJ1-6|TRBV3-1|few|-
CASSQTRVSPLHF
TGTGCCAGCAGCCAAACAAGGGTGAGCCCCCTCCACTTT
>TRBJ1-1|TRBV6-1|-|-
CASTNGGAVNTEAFF
TGTGCCAGCACCAACGGGGGGGCTGTTAACACTGAAGCTTTCTTT
>TRBJ2-7|TRBV27|few|TRBD1
CASSSYRTGPRGSHEQYF
TGTGCCAGCAGTTCCTATCGGACAGGCCCCAGGGGATCCCACGAGCAGTACTTC
>TRBJ2-5|TRBV15|few|-
CATSSKDSYQETQYF
TGTGCCACCAGCAGCAAGGACAGTTACCAAGAGACCCAGTACTTC
>TRBJ1-2|TRBV12-3/TRBV12-4|-|-
CASSPGPQGYTF
TGTGCCAGCAGTCCGGGTCCCCAGGGCTACACCTTC
>TRBJ2-7|TRBV18|many|-
CASSPVGYEQYF
TGTGCCAGCTCACCAGTCGGATACGAGCAGTACTTC
>TRBJ2-7|TRBV7-8|few|-
CASSTPGSQGYEQYF
TGTGCCAGCAGTACCCCCGGGAGCCAGGGATACGAGCAGTACTTC
>TRBJ2-1|TRBV6-2/TRBV6-3|-|TRBD2
CASSSRLAPVGNEQFF
TGTGCCAGCAGTTCTAGACTAGCCCCCGTGGGCAATGAGCAGTTCTTC
>TRBJ2-7|TRBV12-3/TRBV12-4|-|TRBD1
CASSTSQGGGRYF
TGTGCCAGCAGTACCTCACAGGGGGGCGGTCGGTACTTC
>TRBJ2-5|TRBV20-1|-|-
CSARDSTGRKETQYF
TGCAGTGCTAGAGATTCCACGGGTCGTAAAGAGACCCAGTACTTC
>TRBJ2-3|TRBV18|few|-
CASSHGTPSTDTQYF
TGTGCCAGCTCACATGGGACACCTAGCACAGATACGCAGTATTTT
>TRBJ2-3|TRBV29-1|-|-
CSVGRGTGTDTQYF
TGCAGCGTTGGGCGGGGTACGGGCACAGATACGCAGTATTTT
>TRBJ2-7|TRBV9|-|-
CASSVRVSGPYEQYF
TGTGCCAGCAGCGTAAGGGTTTCGGGTCCCTACGAGCAGTACTTC
>TRBJ2-1|TRBV9|-|-
CASSVEGPNEQFF
TGTGCCAGCAGCGTAGAGGGCCCCAATGAGCAGTTCTTC
>TRBJ2-1|TRBV12-3/TRBV12-4|-|TRBD2
CASSFRLAGNLIGQFF
TGTGCCAGCAGTTTTAGGCTAGCGGGGAACCTTATTGGGCAGTTCTTC
>TRBJ2-1|TRBV4-2|few|-
CASSQEAQQGHNEQFF
TGTGCCAGCAGCCAAGAAGCTCAGCAGGGACACAATGAGCAGTTCTTC
>TRBJ2-2|TRBV18|-|TRBD2
CASSPIRGRNTGELFF
TGTGCCAGCTCCCCCATCCGCGGGAGGAACACCGGGGAGCTGTTTTTT
>TRBJ2-3|TRBV30|-|-
CAWSVRFGSTDTQYF
TGTGCCTGGAGTGTACGGTTTGGGAGCACAGATACGCAGTATTTT
>TRBJ2-7|TRBV28|few|-
CASSSPIDSTEQYF
TGTGCCAGCAGTTCCCCAATTGACAGTACCGAGCAGTACTTC
>TRBJ2-7|TRBV7-2|-|-
CASSLVLGAYEQYF
TGTGCCAGCAGCTTAGTTTTGGGGGCCTACGAGCAGTACTTC
>TRBJ2-1|TRBV20-1|few|TRBD2
CSALPTSGSNNEQFF
TGCAGTGCACTGCCCACTAGCGGGAGTAACAATGAGCAGTTCTTC
>TRBJ2-1|TRBV5-6|few|-
CASSNGQTLSSNEQFF
TGTGCCAGCAGCAACGGACAGACCCTTTCTTCCAATGAGCAGTTCTTC
>TRBJ1-1|TRBV12-3/TRBV12-4|-|-
CASSLAAGTHTEAFF
TGTGCCAGCAGTTTAGCCGCCGGGACCCACACTGAAGCTTTCTTT
>TRBJ2-1|TRBV28|-|TRBD2
CASSPLPGLGRGNEQFF
TGTGCCAGCAGTCCCCTCCCGGGACTAGGAAGGGGCAATGAGCAGTTCTTC
>TRBJ2-3|TRBV20-1|-|-
CSARVAADTQYF
TGCAGTGCTAGAGTAGCCGCAGATACGCAGTATTTT
>TRBJ2-7|TRBV7-9|-|-
CASSFTGLEQYF
TGTGCCAGCAGCTTCACAGGGTTAGAGCAGTACTTC
>TRBJ2-5|TRBV20-1|-|-
CSARDWAPRGETQYF
TGCAGTGCTAGAGATTGGGCCCCAAGAGGGGAGACCCAGTACTTC
>TRBJ2-7|TRBV20-1|-|-
CSAPTPAPTYEQYF
TGCAGTGCTCCGACCCCCGCGCCGACCTACGAGCAGTACTTC
>TRBJ2-3|TRBV6-2/TRBV6-3|-|TRBD1
CASSTRTGGADTQYF
TGTGCCAGCAGTACGAGGACAGGAGGAGCAGATACGCAGTATTTT
>TRBJ1-1|TRBV6-5|many|TRBD1
CASSRGQFRNTEAFF
TGTGCCAGCAGCCGGGGACAGTTCCGGAACACTGAAGCTTTCTTT
>TRBJ2-7|TRBV7-2|-|-
CASSLEGLSIYEQYF
TGTGCCAGCAGCTTAGAGGGACTTTCTATCTACGAGCAGTACTTC
>TRBJ2-1|TRBV18|-|-
CASSPLSGSYSYNEQFF
TGTGCCAGCTCACCCTTAAGCGGTTCCTACTCCTACAATGAGCAGTTCTTC
>TRBJ2-1|TRBV25-1|few|TRBD2
CASLAGWYNEQFF
TGTGCCAGCCTAGCGGGGTGGTACAATGAGCAGTTCTTC
>TRBJ2-2|TRBV5-1|-|-
CASGDTGELFF
TGCGCCAGCGGAGACACCGGGGAGCTGTTTTTT
>TRBJ2-1|TRBV11-2|few|-
CASSLVQGTYNEQFF
TGTGCCAGCAGCTTAGTACAGGGAACTTACAATGAGCAGTTCTTC
>TRBJ1-1|TRBV5-1|-|-
CASSLGSGRGLAEAFF
TGCGCCAGCAGCTTGGGGTCAGGGCGTGGGTTGGCTGAAGCTTTCTTT
>TRBJ2-7|TRBV3-1|-|-
CASSPGPSAYEQYF
TGTGCCAGCAGCCCGGGACCATCGGCCTACGAGCAGTACTTC
>TRBJ2-1|TRBV6-5|few|TRBD1
CASSYSTGIVFF
TGTGCCAGCAGTTACTCGACAGGGATTGTGTTCTTC
>TRBJ2-5|TRBV7-9|few|TRBD1
CASSYPGQGIFETQYF
TGTGCCAGCAGCTACCCGGGACAGGGGATTTTTGAGACCCAGTACTTC
>TRBJ2-7|TRBV7-9|-|-
CASSQQGGTYEQYF
TGTGCCAGCTCCCAGCAGGGGGGTACCTACGAGCAGTACTTC
>TRBJ2-5|TRBV25-1|many|-
CASRERETQYF
TGTGCCAGCAGGGAAAGAGAGACCCAGTACTTC
>TRBJ2-3|TRBV18|few|TRBD2
CASSPQASGSTDTQYF
TGTGCCAGCTCACCACAGGCTAGCGGAAGCACAGATACGCAGTATTTT
>TRBJ2-7|TRBV5-6|-|-
CASSLVLGGGDEQYF
TGTGCCAGCAGCTTGGTTTTGGGCGGAGGAGACGAGCAGTACTTC
>TRBJ2-2|TRBV19|-|-
CASSIARTPNTGELFF
TGTGCCAGTAGTATAGCCCGGACACCGAACACCGGGGAGCTGTTTTTT
>TRBJ2-7|TRBV5-1|-|-
CASSLEAGRYEQYF
TGCGCCAGCAGCCTTGAGGCAGGGAGGTACGAGCAGTACTTC
>TRBJ2-7|TRBV7-2|many|-
CASSLAGARNYEQYF
TGTGCCAGCAGCTTAGCGGGGGCGAGGAACTACGAGCAGTACTTC